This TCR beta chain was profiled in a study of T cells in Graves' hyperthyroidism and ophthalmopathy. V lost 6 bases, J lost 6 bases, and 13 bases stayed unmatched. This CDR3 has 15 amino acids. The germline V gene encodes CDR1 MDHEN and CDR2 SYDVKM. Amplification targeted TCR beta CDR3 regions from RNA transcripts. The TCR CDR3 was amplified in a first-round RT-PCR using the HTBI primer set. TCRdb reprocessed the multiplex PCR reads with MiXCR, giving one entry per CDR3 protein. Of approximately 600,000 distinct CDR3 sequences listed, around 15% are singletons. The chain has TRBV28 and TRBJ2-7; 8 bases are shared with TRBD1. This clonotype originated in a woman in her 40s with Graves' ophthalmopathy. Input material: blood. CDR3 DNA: TGTGCCAGCAGCCAACCGGGACAGGTCTTAACCGAGCAGTACTTC. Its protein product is CASSQPGQVLTEQYF.